One and the same sample provided the 7 T cell receptor beta chains below, sequenced in a study of blood T cell repertoires in COVID-19. Assay used: immunoSEQ multiplex PCR; TCRdb lists only in-frame clones, some missing. The profile shows tens of thousands of clones, 65% to 85% of them singletons. What was sequenced was peripheral blood. Receptors were obtained from a man aged 80 or over with COVID-19, enrolled during active disease.

This clone was observed once. This rearrangement joins TRBV27 to TRBJ1-2; 12 bases map to TRBD1. Looked up from germline, CDR1 is MNHEY and CDR2 is SMNVEV (reference sequence). This CDR3 contains 16 residues. V dropped 3 bases and J dropped 4; count of bases not matched to a gene: 6. The CDR3, as DNA: TGTGCCAGCAGTTTGGGACAGGGGGCCGGAGGCTATGGCTACACCTTC. Translating it yields CASSLGQGAGGYGYTF.

V usage is TRBV29-1 and J usage is TRBJ1-1; the D is unclear. V lost 6 bases, J lost 2 bases, and 13 bases lay in between. This CDR3 contains 13 residues. Per the germline V gene, CDR1 is SQVTM and CDR2 is ANQGSEA. CDR3 DNA: TGCAGCGTACTTAACGGGGAAAACACTGAAGCTTTCTTT. This encodes CSVLNGENTEAFF.

The V and J genes are TRBV2 and TRBJ1-1, with 7 positions matching TRBD1. V was pared by 6 bases and J by 4 bases, with 2 bases of the junction left unmatched. Germline V gene lookup returns CDR1 SNHLY and CDR2 FYNNEI. This CDR3 comprises 12 residues. In DNA form, the CDR3 reads TGTGCCAGCAGGGCAGGGGGCACTGAAGCTTTCTTT. Translated, it gives CASRAGGTEAFF.

The chain has TRBV7-9 and TRBJ1-5; D is ambiguous. Germline V CDR1 and CDR2: SEHNR, FQNEAQ (reference sequence). The CDR3 has 15 residues. Between the trimmed V and J ends, which lost 5 bases and 3 bases, there was a span of 14 bases. CDR3 protein: CASSAAAPNNQPQHF. CDR3 DNA sequence: TGTGCCAGCAGCGCCGCGGCCCCTAACAATCAGCCCCAGCATTTT.

The chain is built from TRBV5-1 and TRBJ1-2, with no clear D. Trimming stripped 0 bases from V and 8 bases from J, with 14 bases between. In germline, CDR1 is SGHRS, CDR2 YFSETQ. CDR3 length equals 14 residues. The CDR3 DNA follows: TGCGCCAGCAGCTTGGAAGGCGGCGCGGGAGGCTACACCTTC. Its protein product is CASSLEGGAGGYTF.

This clone has just one count. The gene calls are TRBV9 and TRBJ2-3; possible D gene TRBD2, 7 bases. The CDR3 runs to 15 residues. The germline V and J ends were trimmed by 4 bases and 3 bases, with 15 bases remaining between them. CDR1 and CDR2 from the germline V gene are SGDLS and YYNGEE. The CDR3: CASSTRGPETDTQYF. The CDR3 DNA is TGTGCCAGCAGCACGCGGGGGCCCGAAACAGATACGCAGTATTTT.

The chain joins TRBV10-3 to TRBJ1-5, with 8 bases matching TRBD1. Trimming at V came to 3 bases and at J to 2 bases, leaving 6 bases not matched to a gene. The CDR3 is 16 amino acids. Per the germline V gene, CDR1 is ENHRY and CDR2 is SYGVKD. CDR3 nucleotides: TGTGCCATCAGTGATCAGGGGGCGGCCGGCAATCAGCCCCAGCATTTT. Its protein product is CAISDQGAAGNQPQHF.